This TCR beta chain was profiled in a study of blood T cell repertoires in COVID-19. Overall study: Collection of acute and convalescent COVID-19 samples took place in the United States, Italy and Spain. T cells, B-cell-depleted T cells, or PBMCs provided the cDNA or gDNA that served as material.

The authors' processing: From reference gene primer amplification, estimates of nucleated cell counts were derived. This table comes from immunoSEQ multiplex PCR, and its TCRdb copy is limited to in-frame clones, with some not included. The V and J calls and clone size come from that table; D and trimming were worked out from the DNA. The table lists roughly 8,000 clones, 86% of them singletons. CDR1 is MGHRA and CDR2 is YSYEKL in the germline V gene. Trimming took 1 base from V and 0 from J, leaving 3 bases between them. The CDR3 contains 13 residues. Sequencing input: peripheral blood. The sequence was collected from a woman aged 60-75 years with active COVID-19. The rearrangement links TRBV4-1 to TRBJ1-1; D is undetermined. The CDR3 DNA is TGCGCCAGCAGCCAAGTTATGAACACTGAAGCTTTCTTT. Translating it yields CASSQVMNTEAFF.